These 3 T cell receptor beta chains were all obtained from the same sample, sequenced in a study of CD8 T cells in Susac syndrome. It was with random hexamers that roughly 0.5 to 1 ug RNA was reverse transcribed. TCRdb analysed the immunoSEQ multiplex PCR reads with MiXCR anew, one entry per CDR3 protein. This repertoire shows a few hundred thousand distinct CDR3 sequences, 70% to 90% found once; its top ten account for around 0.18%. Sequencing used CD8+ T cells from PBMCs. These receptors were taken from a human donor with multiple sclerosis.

The CDR3 DNA reads as TGCAGTGCTAGAGACAGGGGGCTCGAGCAGTACTTC. This encodes CSARDRGLEQYF. The rearrangement joins TRBV20-1 to TRBJ2-7; TRBD1 matches at 8 bases. The CDR3 consists of 12 residues. Germline V CDR1 and CDR2: DFQATT, SNEGSKA (reference sequence). V was pared by 0 bases and J by 6 bases, with 1 base of the junction left unmatched.

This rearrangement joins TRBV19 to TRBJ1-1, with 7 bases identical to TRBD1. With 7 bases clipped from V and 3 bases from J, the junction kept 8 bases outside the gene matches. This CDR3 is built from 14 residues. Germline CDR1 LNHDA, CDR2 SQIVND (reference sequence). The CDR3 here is CASKAYRGDTEAFF. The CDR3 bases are TGTGCCAGTAAAGCGTACAGGGGAGACACTGAAGCTTTCTTT.

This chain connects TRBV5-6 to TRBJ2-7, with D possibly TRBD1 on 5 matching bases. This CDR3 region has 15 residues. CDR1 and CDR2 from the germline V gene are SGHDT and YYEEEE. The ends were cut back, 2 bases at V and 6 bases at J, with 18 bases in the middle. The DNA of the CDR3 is TGTGCCAGCAGCTTCAAGGCAGGGTACTCTCCCGAGCAGTACTTC. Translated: CASSFKAGYSPEQYF. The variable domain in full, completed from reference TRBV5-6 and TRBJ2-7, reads DAGVTQSPTHLIKTRGQQVTLRCSPKSGHDTVSWYQQALGQGPQFIFQYYEEEERQRGNFPDRFSGHQFPNYSSELNVNALLLGDSALYLCASSFKAGYSPEQYFGPGTRLTVT.